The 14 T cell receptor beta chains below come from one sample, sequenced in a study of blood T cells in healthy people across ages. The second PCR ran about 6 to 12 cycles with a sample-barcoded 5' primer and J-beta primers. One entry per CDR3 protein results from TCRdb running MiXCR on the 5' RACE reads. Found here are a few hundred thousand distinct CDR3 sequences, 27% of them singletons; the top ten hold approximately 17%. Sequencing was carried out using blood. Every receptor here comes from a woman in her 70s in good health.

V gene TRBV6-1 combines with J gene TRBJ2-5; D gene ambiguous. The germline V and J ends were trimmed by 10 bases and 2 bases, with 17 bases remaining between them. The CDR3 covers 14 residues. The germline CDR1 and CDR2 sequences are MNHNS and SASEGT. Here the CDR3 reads CATQEYREQETQYF. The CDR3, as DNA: TGTGCCACCCAAGAGTACAGAGAGCAAGAGACCCAGTACTTC.

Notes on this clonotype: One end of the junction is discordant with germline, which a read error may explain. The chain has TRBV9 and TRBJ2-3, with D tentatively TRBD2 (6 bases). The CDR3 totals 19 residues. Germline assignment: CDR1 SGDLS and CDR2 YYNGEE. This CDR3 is CASSETPYGSGGPTDPQYF. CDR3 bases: TGTGCCAGCAGCGAGACCCCATACGGTAGCGGCGGACCCACAGATCCGCAGTATTTT.

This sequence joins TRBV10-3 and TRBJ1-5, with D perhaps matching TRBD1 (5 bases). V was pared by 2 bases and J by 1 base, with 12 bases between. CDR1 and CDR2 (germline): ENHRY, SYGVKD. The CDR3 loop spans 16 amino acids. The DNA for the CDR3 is TGTGCCATCAGTGAGGCCCTTTCAGGGAGCAATCAGCCCCAGCATTTT. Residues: CAISEALSGSNQPQHF.

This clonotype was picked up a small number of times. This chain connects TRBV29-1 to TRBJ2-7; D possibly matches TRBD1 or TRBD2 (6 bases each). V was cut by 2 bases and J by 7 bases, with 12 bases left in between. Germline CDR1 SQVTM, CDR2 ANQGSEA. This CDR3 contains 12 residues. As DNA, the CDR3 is TGCAGCGTTGAATCGGGGGCGCAGGAGCAGTACTTC. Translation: CSVESGAQEQYF.

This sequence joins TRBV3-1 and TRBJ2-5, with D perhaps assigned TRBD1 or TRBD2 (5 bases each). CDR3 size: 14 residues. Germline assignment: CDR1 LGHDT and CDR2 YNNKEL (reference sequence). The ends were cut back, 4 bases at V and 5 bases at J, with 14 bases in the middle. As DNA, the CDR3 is TGTGCCAGCAGCCTATCGACGGGGCGGGAGACCCAGTACTTC. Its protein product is CASSLSTGRETQYF.

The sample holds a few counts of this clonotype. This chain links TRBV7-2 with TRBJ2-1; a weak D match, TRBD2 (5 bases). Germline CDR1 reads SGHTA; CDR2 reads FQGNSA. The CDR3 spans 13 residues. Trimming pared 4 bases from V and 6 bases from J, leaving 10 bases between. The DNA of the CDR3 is TGTGCCAGCAGCTCCAGACGGGGCAATGAGCAGTTCTTC. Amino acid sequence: CASSSRRGNEQFF.

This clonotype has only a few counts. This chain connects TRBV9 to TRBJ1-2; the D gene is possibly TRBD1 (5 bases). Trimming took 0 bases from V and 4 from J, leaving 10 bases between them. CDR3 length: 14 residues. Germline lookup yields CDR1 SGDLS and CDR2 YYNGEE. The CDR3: CASSVGGGSYGYTF. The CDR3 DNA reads TGTGCCAGCAGCGTAGGGGGGGGAAGCTATGGCTACACCTTC.

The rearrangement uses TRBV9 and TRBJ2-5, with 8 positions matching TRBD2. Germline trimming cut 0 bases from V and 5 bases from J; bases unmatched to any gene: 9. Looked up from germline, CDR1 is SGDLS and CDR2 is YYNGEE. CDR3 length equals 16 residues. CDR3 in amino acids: CASSVDSAGGGETQYF. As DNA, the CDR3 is TGTGCCAGCAGCGTAGATTCCGCGGGGGGAGGGGAGACCCAGTACTTC.

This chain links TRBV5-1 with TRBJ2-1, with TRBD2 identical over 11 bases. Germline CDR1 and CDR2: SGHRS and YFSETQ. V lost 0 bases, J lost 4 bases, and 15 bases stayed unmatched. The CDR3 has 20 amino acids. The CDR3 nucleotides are TGCGCCAGCAGCTTGGCTAGCGGGGGGAAACGCCTCGGAGAGTACAATGAGCAGTTCTTC. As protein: CASSLASGGKRLGEYNEQFF.

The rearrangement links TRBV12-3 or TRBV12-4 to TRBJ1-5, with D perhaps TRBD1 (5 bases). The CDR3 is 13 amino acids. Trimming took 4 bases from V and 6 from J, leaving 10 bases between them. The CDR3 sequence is CASSSRGLQPQHF. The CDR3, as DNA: TGTGCCAGCAGTTCCCGGGGCCTTCAGCCCCAGCATTTT.

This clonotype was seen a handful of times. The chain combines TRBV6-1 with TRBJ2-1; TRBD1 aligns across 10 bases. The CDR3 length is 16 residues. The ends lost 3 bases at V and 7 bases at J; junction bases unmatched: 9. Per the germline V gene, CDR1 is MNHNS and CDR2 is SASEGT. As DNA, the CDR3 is TGTGCCAGCAGTGACCCGGGACAGGGGAGAAGGAATGAGCAGTTCTTC. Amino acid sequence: CASSDPGQGRRNEQFF.

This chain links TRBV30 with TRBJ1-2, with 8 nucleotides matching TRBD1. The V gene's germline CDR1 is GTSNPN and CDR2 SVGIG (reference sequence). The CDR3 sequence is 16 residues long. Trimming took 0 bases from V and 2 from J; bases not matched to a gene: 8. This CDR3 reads CAWSVGPQGANYGYTF. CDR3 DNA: TGTGCCTGGAGTGTAGGTCCCCAGGGGGCGAACTATGGCTACACCTTC.

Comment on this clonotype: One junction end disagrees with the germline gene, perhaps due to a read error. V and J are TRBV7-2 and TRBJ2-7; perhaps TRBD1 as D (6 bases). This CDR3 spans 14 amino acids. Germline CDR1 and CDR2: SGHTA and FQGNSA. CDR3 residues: CASSLDRSSHEQYF. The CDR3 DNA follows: TGTGCCAGCAGCCTAGACAGGAGCTCCCACGAGCAGTACTTC.

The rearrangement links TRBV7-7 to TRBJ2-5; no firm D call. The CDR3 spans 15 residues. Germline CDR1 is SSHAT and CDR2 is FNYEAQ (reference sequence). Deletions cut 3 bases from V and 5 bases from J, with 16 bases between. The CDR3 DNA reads TGTGCCAGCAGCTTGCTTGGGGTGGCAGAGGAGACCCAGTACTTC. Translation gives CASSLLGVAEETQYF.